This T cell receptor beta chain was captured in a study of response to subunit inactivated influenza vaccine. Study observations and caveats: Few additional T cells are recruited per seasonal influenza vaccination, authors suggested.

As regards this clonotype: Antigen unknown.

TCRdb fed the RT-PCR reads into MiXCR, producing one record per CDR3 protein. The sample includes about 520,000 distinct CDR3 sequences, 25% of them seen just once. Germline CDR1 SQVTM, CDR2 ANQGSEA. The CDR3 is 13 amino acids. The V gene end was trimmed by 6 bases and the J gene end by 1 base; junction bases not matched to a gene: 3. The chain joins TRBV29-1 to TRBJ2-3; TRBD1 matches 8 bases. The source material was CD4+ T cells sorted from PBMCs, sampled less than 6 days after vaccination. This receptor was obtained from a man aged 45-65 years who received an inactivated influenza vaccine. The CDR3 here is CSVRGLGTDTQYF. The CDR3 DNA reads as TGCAGCGTCAGGGGGCTAGGCACAGATACGCAGTATTTT.